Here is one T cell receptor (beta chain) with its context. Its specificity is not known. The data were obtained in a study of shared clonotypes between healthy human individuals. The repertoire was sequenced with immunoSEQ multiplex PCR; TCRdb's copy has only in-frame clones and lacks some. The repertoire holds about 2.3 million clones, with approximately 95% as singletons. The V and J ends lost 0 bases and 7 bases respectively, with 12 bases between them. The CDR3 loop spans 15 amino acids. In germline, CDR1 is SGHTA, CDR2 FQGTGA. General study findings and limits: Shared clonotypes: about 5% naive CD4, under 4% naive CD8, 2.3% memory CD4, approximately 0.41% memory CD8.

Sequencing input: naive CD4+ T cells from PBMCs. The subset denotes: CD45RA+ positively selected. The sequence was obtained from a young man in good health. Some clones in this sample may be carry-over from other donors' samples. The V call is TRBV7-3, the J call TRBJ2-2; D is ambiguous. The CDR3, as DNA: TGTGCCAGCAGCTTAACGTCTAGTTTAGGCGGGGAGCTGTTTTTT. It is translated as CASSLTSSLGGELFF.